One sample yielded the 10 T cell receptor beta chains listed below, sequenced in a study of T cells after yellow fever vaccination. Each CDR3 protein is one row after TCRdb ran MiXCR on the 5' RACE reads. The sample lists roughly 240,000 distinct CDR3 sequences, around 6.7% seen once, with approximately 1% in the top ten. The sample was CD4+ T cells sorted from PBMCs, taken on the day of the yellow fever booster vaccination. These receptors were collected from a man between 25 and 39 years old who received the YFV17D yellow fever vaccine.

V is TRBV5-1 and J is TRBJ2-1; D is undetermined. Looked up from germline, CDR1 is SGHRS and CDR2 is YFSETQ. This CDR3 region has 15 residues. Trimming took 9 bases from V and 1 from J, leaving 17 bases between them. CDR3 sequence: CATPRSGLSYNEQFF. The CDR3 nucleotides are TGCGCCACCCCGAGAAGTGGCCTGTCCTACAATGAGCAGTTCTTC.

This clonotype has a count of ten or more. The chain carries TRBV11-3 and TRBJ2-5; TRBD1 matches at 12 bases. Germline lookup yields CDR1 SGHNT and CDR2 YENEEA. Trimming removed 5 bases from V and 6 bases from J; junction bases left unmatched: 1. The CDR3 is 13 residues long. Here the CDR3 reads CASSRDRGQTQYF. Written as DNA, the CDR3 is TGTGCCAGCAGCCGGGACAGGGGGCAGACCCAGTACTTC.

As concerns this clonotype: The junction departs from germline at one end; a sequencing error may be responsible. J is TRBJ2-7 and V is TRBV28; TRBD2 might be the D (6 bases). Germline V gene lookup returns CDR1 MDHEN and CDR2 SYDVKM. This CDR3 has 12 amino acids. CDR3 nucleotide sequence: TGTGCCAGCAGTTTAGGGACGGGGGAGCGGTACTTC. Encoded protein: CASSLGTGERYF.

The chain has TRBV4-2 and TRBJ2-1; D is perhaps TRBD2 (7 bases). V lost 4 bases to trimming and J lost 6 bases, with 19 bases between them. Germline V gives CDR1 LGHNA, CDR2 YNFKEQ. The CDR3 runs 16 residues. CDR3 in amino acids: CASSLEGGGTFNEQFF. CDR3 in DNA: TGTGCCAGCAGCCTGGAAGGGGGGGGGACGTTCAATGAGCAGTTCTTC.

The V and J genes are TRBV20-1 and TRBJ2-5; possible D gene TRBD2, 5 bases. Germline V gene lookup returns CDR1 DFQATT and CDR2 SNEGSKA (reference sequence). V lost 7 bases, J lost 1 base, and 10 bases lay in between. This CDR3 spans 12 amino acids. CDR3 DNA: TGCAGTGTATCGGGGTCCCAAGAGACCCAGTACTTC. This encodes CSVSGSQETQYF.

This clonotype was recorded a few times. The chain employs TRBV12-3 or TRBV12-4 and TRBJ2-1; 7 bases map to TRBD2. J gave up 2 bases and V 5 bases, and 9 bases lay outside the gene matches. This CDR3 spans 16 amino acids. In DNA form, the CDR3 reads TGTGCCAGCAGTAGACTTGGGGAGGGAGCCTACAATGAGCAGTTCTTC. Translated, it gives CASSRLGEGAYNEQFF.

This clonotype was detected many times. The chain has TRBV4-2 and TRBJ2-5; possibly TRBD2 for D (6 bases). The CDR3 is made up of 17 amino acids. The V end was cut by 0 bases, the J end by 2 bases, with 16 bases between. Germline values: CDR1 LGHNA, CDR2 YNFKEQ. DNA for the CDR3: TGTGCCAGCAGCCAAGATTCGGTCGGGAGTGTACAAGAGACCCAGTACTTC. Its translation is CASSQDSVGSVQETQYF.

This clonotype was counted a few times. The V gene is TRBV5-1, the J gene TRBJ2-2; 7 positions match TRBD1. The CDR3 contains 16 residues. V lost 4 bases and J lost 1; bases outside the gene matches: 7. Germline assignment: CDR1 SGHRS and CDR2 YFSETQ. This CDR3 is CASSNPGQLNTGELFF. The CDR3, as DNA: TGCGCCAGCAGCAACCCGGGACAGCTGAACACCGGGGAGCTGTTTTTT.

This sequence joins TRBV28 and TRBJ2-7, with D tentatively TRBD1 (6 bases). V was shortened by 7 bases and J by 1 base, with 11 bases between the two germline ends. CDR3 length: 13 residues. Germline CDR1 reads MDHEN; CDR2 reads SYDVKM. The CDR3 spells CASTRGRSYEQYF. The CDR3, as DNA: TGTGCCAGCACCAGGGGAAGGTCCTACGAGCAGTACTTC.

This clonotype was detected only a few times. The CDR3 is CATTPMRGESSYNEQFF. CDR3 sequence (DNA): TGTGCCACCACCCCTATGAGGGGTGAGAGCTCCTACAATGAGCAGTTCTTC. The J gene is TRBJ2-1, the V gene TRBV15; D possibly uses TRBD1 or TRBD2 (5 bases each). Trimming pared 7 bases from V and 0 bases from J, leaving 19 bases between. The length of the CDR3 is 17 residues. Germline lookup yields CDR1 LNHNV and CDR2 YYDKDF (reference sequence). The full variable domain, in which reference TRBV15 and TRBJ2-1 provide the parts outside the CDR3, is DAMVIQNPRYQVTQFGKPVTLSCSQTLNHNVMYWYQQKSSQAPKLLFHYYDKDFNNEADTPDNFQSRRPNTSFCFLDIRSPGLGDTAMYLCATTPMRGESSYNEQFFGPGTRLTVL.